The next 8 T cell receptor beta chains were all read from a single sample in a study of cytomegalovirus exposure and HLA in healthy donors. Primers for the PCR totalled 60 Vbeta and 13 Jbeta. Assay used: immunoSEQ multiplex PCR; TCRdb lists only in-frame clones, some missing. The top ten hold 5% to 6.5% of the sample, which has 240,000 or so clones, about four fifths seen once. Sequencing was performed on PBMCs. Source of these receptors: a woman between 40 and 50 years old in good health and CMV-seropositive.

This clone was found once. The V and J genes are TRBV9 and TRBJ1-5; D not resolved. Germline lookup yields CDR1 SGDLS and CDR2 YYNGEE. Trimming shortened V by 3 bases and J by 4 bases, and 14 bases separated the two germline ends. The CDR3 is 15 amino acids. Written as DNA, the CDR3 is TGTGCCAGCAGCGAGACGGCATCTAGGAATCAGCCCCAGCATTTT. Its translation: CASSETASRNQPQHF.

V usage is TRBV18 and J usage is TRBJ2-1; 16 bases are shared with TRBD2. The CDR3 covers 18 residues. J was trimmed by 0 bases and V by 5 bases; bases with no gene match: 4. The germline V gene has CDR1 KGHSH and CDR2 LQKENI. DNA of the CDR3: TGTGCCAGCTCATCGGGACTAGCGGGGGGGCGCTCCTACAATGAGCAGTTCTTC. Residues: CASSSGLAGGRSYNEQFF.

This clone was counted between two and nine times. The chain links TRBV18 to TRBJ2-5, with D possibly being TRBD1 (6 bases). Germline-derived CDR1 and CDR2 are KGHSH and LQKENI. CDR3 length: 13 residues. V gave up 4 bases and J gave up 5 bases, with 11 bases separating them. Here the CDR3 reads CASSLQGWETQYF. Written as DNA, the CDR3 is TGTGCCAGCTCACTACAGGGCTGGGAGACCCAGTACTTC.

The chain combines TRBV7-2 with TRBJ2-1; 15 bases fit TRBD2. The germline CDR1 and CDR2 sequences are SGHTA and FQGNSA. The CDR3 length is 15 residues. V shed 5 bases and J 7 bases; nucleotides not matched to a gene: 3. Written as DNA, the CDR3 is TGTGCCAGCAGCCAGGGACTAGCGGGAGGAAATGAGCAGTTCTTC. This gives the protein CASSQGLAGGNEQFF.

The chain carries TRBV18 and TRBJ1-6; D not certain. From germline, CDR1 is KGHSH and CDR2 LQKENI. The CDR3 contains 15 residues. The V end lost 0 bases, the J end lost 9 bases, and 12 bases lay between the germline ends. CDR3 nucleotide sequence: TGTGCCAGCTCACCACCGGGAGTAGGGAGTTCACCCCTCCACTTT. Amino acid sequence: CASSPPGVGSSPLHF.

A few counts support this clone. This rearrangement joins TRBV7-9 to TRBJ2-7; 8 bases are a match to TRBD2. Germline lookup yields CDR1 SEHNR and CDR2 FQNEAQ (reference sequence). There are 14 residues in the CDR3. V lost 5 bases to trimming and J lost 1 base; unmatched junction nucleotides: 4. DNA for the CDR3: TGTGCCAGCAGCCATAGCGGGGAGTCCTACGAGCAGTACTTC. It yields the protein CASSHSGESYEQYF.

This clone appeared once. V is TRBV10-3 and J is TRBJ2-5; 12 bases match TRBD1. This CDR3 has 13 amino acids. The trim removed 7 bases at V and 5 bases at J, leaving 2 bases unmatched. Germline lookup yields CDR1 ENHRY and CDR2 SYGVKD. The CDR3 DNA is TGTGCCATCAAGGGACAGGGGGCCGAGACCCAGTACTTC. Amino acids: CAIKGQGAETQYF.

The chain has TRBV7-6 and TRBJ1-4; tentative D call: TRBD1 (5 bases). V lost 1 base and J lost 1, with 10 bases in between. CDR3 length: 16 residues. Germline V CDR1 and CDR2: SGHVS, FNYEAQ. The CDR3 nucleotides are TGTGCCAGCAGCTTAGTTAGGGGAAGAACTAATGAAAAACTGTTTTTT. Its translation is CASSLVRGRTNEKLFF.